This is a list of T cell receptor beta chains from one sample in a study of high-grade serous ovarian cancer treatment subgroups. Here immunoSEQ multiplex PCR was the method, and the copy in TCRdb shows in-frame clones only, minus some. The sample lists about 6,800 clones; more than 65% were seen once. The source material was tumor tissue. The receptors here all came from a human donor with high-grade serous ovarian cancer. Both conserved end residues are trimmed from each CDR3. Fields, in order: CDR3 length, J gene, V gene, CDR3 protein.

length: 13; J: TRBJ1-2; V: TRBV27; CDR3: ASSSSGAGIYGYT
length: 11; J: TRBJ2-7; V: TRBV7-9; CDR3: ASSFTGNHEQY
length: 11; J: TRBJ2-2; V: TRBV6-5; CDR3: ASRRRDTGELF
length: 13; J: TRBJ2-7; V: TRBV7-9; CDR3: ASSRARVTYYEQY